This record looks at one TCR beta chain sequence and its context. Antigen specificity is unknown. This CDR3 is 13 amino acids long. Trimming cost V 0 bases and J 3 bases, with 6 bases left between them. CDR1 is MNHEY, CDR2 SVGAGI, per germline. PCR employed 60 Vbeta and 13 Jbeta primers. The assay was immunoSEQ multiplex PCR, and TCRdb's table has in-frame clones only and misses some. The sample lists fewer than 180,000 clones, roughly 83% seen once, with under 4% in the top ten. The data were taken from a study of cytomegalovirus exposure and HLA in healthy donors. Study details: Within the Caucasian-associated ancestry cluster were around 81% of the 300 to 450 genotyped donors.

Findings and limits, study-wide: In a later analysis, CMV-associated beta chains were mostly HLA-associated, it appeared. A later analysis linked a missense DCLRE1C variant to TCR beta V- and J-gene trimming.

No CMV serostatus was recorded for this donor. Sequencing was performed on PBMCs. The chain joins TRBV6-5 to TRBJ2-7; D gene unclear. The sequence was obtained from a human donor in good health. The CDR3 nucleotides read TGTGCCAGCAGTTACTCCCCAAACTACGAGCAGTACTTC. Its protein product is CASSYSPNYEQYF.